A single sample gave rise to the 15 T cell receptor beta chains below, sequenced in a study of OX40 agonist ivuxolimab in advanced cancers. Clones were read by immunoSEQ multiplex PCR, and TCRdb kept only the in-frame ones, dropping some. Seen here are around 95,000 clones, around 91% observed once, and the top ten hold roughly 0.16%. The specimen was CD4+ or CD8+ T cells sorted from blood, collected in a trial of the OX40 agonist ivuxolimab. Receptor source: an adult with an advanced solid tumor such as melanoma, head and neck, liver or kidney cancer.

The chain recombines TRBV25-1 with TRBJ1-4; D is unclear. The CDR3 runs to 17 residues. Germline values: CDR1 MGHDK, CDR2 SYGVNS. Trimming removed 2 bases at V and 4 bases at J, with 17 bases between. The CDR3 is CASSEGSLAGLNEKLFF. In nucleotides, the CDR3 is TGTGCCAGCAGTGAAGGCAGTTTAGCCGGACTTAATGAAAAACTGTTTTTT.

The rearrangement links TRBV27 to TRBJ2-2; TRBD1 is a possible D gene (6 bases). Germline V gives CDR1 MNHEY, CDR2 SMNVEV (reference sequence). The V and J ends lost 6 bases and 4 bases respectively, with 9 bases between them. The CDR3 runs to 13 residues. CDR3 in DNA: TGTGCCAGCAGGTCAGGGGTCACCGGGGAGCTGTTTTTT. It specifies CASRSGVTGELFF.

The chain is built from TRBV6-6 and TRBJ1-5; D is unclear. V dropped 4 bases and J dropped 7 bases, with 14 bases sitting between them. Germline V gene sequence: CDR1 MNHNY, CDR2 SVGAGI (reference sequence). The CDR3 contains 14 residues. In DNA form, the CDR3 reads TGTGCCAGCAGTTCCGCCACGGGGTTCCAGCCCCAGCATTTT. This gives the protein CASSSATGFQPQHF.

J is TRBJ2-7 and V is TRBV7-2; possibly TRBD1 for D (8 bases). Deletions cut 1 base from V and 2 bases from J, with 12 bases between. Germline CDR1 reads SGHTA; CDR2 reads FQGNSA. CDR3 size: 15 residues. For the CDR3, the DNA is TGTGCCAGCAGCTTAGTACAGGGGGGGGCCTACGAGCAGTACTTC. Its protein product is CASSLVQGGAYEQYF. The whole variable domain, remainder taken from reference TRBV7-2 and TRBJ2-7, is GAGVSQSPSNKVTEKGKDVELRCDPISGHTALYWYRQSLGQGLEFLIYFQGNSAPDKSGLPSDRFSAERTGGSVSTLTIQRTQQEDSAVYLCASSLVQGGAYEQYFGPGTRLTVT.

The chain has TRBV15 and TRBJ2-7; 8 nucleotides line up with TRBD1. The CDR3 totals 17 residues. The V and J ends lost 3 bases and 2 bases, in that order; junction bases with no gene match: 12. Germline CDR1 reads LNHNV; CDR2 reads YYDKDF (reference sequence). CDR3 in amino acids: CATSRDWTGPSAYEQYF. The CDR3 DNA follows: TGTGCCACCAGCAGGGATTGGACAGGGCCGTCCGCCTACGAGCAGTACTTC.

CDR3 in amino acids: CASSLFPPRDSEAFF. The CDR3 coding sequence is TGTGCCAGCAGTCTATTTCCTCCACGCGACTCTGAAGCTTTCTTT. The rearrangement uses TRBV28 and TRBJ1-1, with D uncertain. Germline values: CDR1 MDHEN, CDR2 SYDVKM. The CDR3 has 15 residues. V was cut by 5 bases and J by 6 bases, with 19 bases left in between.

This chain links TRBV19 with TRBJ1-2, with 7 bases aligning to TRBD1. V trimming: 8 bases; J trimming: 3 bases; junction bases outside the gene matches: 12. CDR1 is LNHDA, CDR2 SQIVND, per germline (reference sequence). The CDR3 is 15 residues long. CDR3 sequence: CASGTTGSYHYGYTF. The CDR3 DNA reads TGTGCCAGTGGCACGACAGGGAGTTATCACTATGGCTACACCTTC.

V usage is TRBV5-1 and J usage is TRBJ2-5; D remains unclear. The V end lost 0 bases, the J end lost 5 bases, and 11 bases lay between the germline ends. The germline V gene encodes CDR1 SGHRS and CDR2 YFSETQ. CDR3 length equals 14 residues. The CDR3 region is CASSLAGFGETQYF. As DNA, the CDR3 is TGCGCCAGCAGCTTGGCTGGATTCGGCGAGACCCAGTACTTC.

Only one count was recorded for this clone. This chain links TRBV7-9 with TRBJ1-1; D possibly corresponds to TRBD1 (6 bases). V was clipped by 5 bases and J by 4 bases, with 17 bases between them. Germline-derived CDR1 and CDR2 are SEHNR and FQNEAQ (reference sequence). The CDR3 totals 15 residues. CDR3 bases: TGTGCCAGCAGCCCTAATCGGGGGCAAGGCACTGAAGCTTTCTTT. Translated: CASSPNRGQGTEAFF.

The count of this clone is one. The V and J genes are TRBV6-1 and TRBJ1-2; 9 nucleotides line up with TRBD1. With V trimmed by 6 bases and J by 7 bases, 9 bases remained unmatched. The germline gives CDR1 MNHNS, CDR2 SASEGT. This CDR3 spans 14 amino acids. This CDR3 reads CASRAPGQGSGYTF. The CDR3 DNA reads as TGTGCCAGCAGAGCACCGGGACAGGGCTCTGGCTACACCTTC.

The chain employs TRBV29-1 and TRBJ2-1; the D gene is possibly TRBD1 (5 bases). Trimming left V 6 bases short and J 6 bases short, with 27 bases between. Germline CDR1 SQVTM, CDR2 ANQGSEA. The CDR3 is 17 amino acids. For the CDR3, the DNA is TGCAGCGTCGGTGGGTACGGGTATTCTAAAGGGGTCAATGAGCAGTTCTTC. Translated: CSVGGYGYSKGVNEQFF.

V and J are TRBV15 and TRBJ2-3, with no clear D. Germline-derived CDR1 and CDR2 are LNHNV and YYDKDF (reference sequence). Trimming pared 0 bases from V and 6 bases from J, leaving 7 bases between. The CDR3 spans 13 residues. The CDR3 protein is CATSRDFLDTQYF. DNA of the CDR3: TGTGCCACCAGCAGAGATTTTTTGGATACGCAGTATTTT.

The CDR3 protein is CASSRPGGEQYF. The CDR3 DNA reads as TGTGCCAGCAGCAGACCGGGAGGCGAGCAGTACTTC. This chain connects TRBV7-3 to TRBJ2-7, with TRBD2 matching over 7 bases. Germline V lookup: CDR1 SGHTA, CDR2 FQGTGA. V lost 5 bases, J lost 6 bases, and 4 bases stayed unmatched. The CDR3 has 12 residues.

The J gene is TRBJ1-2, the V gene TRBV19; the match to TRBD1 covers 7 bases. The V gene end was trimmed by 5 bases and the J gene end by 8 bases; junction bases not matched to a gene: 11. This CDR3 spans 14 amino acids. Germline V CDR1 and CDR2: LNHDA, SQIVND (reference sequence). The CDR3 DNA reads as TGTGCCAGTAGTCGACAGGGTATCGGGGGAGGCTACACCTTC. This encodes CASSRQGIGGGYTF.

The J gene is TRBJ2-7, the V gene TRBV29-1; D is unresolved. Trimming removed 4 bases from V and 2 bases from J, with 6 bases in between. CDR3 length: 11 amino acids. Germline assignment: CDR1 SQVTM and CDR2 ANQGSEA. The CDR3 DNA sequence: TGCAGCGTTGGGGAAGCCTACGAGCAGTACTTC. Its protein product is CSVGEAYEQYF.